Shown below are 4 T cell receptor beta chains from a single sample sequenced in a study of cytomegalovirus exposure and HLA in healthy donors. This PCR relied on a set of 60 Vbeta primers and 13 Jbeta primers. Data came from immunoSEQ multiplex PCR; TCRdb stores just in-frame clones and leaves some out. This sample's table reports about 130,000 clones. Sequenced: PBMCs. The receptors come from a woman aged 40 to 49 in good health and CMV-seropositive.

The chain is built from TRBV6-5 and TRBJ2-3; possibly TRBD2 for D (6 bases). CDR1 and CDR2 from the germline V gene are MNHEY and SVGAGI. The length of the CDR3 is 14 residues. The V and J ends lost 5 bases and 2 bases respectively, with 11 bases between them. The CDR3 DNA reads TGTGCCAGCAGTAAACGGGACTTCACAGATACGCAGTATTTT. Translation gives CASSKRDFTDTQYF.

The gene calls are TRBV6-5 and TRBJ2-5; a weak D match, TRBD1 (5 bases). The germline V gene encodes CDR1 MNHEY and CDR2 SVGAGI. V lost 5 bases and J 2 bases, leaving 9 bases between the germline ends. This CDR3 is 13 amino acids long. This chain's CDR3 is CASSKQVQETQYF. CDR3 nucleotide sequence: TGTGCCAGCAGTAAACAGGTTCAAGAGACCCAGTACTTC.

The rearrangement links TRBV4-1 to TRBJ2-7; tentative D call: TRBD1 (6 bases). Germline V gene sequence: CDR1 MGHRA, CDR2 YSYEKL. V was cut by 2 bases and J by 5 bases, with 16 bases left in between. The CDR3 covers 15 residues. CDR3: CASSQKSGVSNEQYF. The CDR3, as DNA: TGCGCCAGCAGCCAAAAGTCAGGGGTTTCCAACGAGCAGTACTTC.

The chain employs TRBV10-3 and TRBJ2-1; TRBD2 agrees at 7 bases. Germline assignment: CDR1 ENHRY and CDR2 SYGVKD. The trim removed 2 bases at V and 4 bases at J, leaving 11 bases unmatched. This CDR3 comprises 17 residues. CDR3 sequence (DNA): TGTGCCATCAGTGAGGATAGAGGGACTACCGTTTACAATGAGCAGTTCTTC. Its translation: CAISEDRGTTVYNEQFF.